A selection of T cell receptor beta chains follows, all from one sample in a study of T-cell memory formation after mild COVID-19. TCRdb re-called the 5' RACE reads through MiXCR, storing one row per CDR3 protein. The sample lists 120,000 to 150,000 distinct CDR3 sequences, about 6% occurring once. The sequenced material came from PBMCs or a T cell subset sorted from them (not recorded which). These receptors were collected from an adult woman who had mild COVID-19 (a few samples of this study predate the infection). Cell type and time point are not known. Each CDR3 is given with its conserved first and last residue. Fields, in order: V gene, D gene, clone size, J gene, CDR3 DNA, CDR3 protein. A D gene is named only where the DNA matches it firmly. Where a row states a size, it is once, few, many or the class of an expanded clone; other rows omit it.

TRBV20-1	TRBD2	NA	TRBJ2-3	TGCAGTGCTAGAGTTGGGGCTAGCGGGAGGGCCGGGAATACGCAGTATTTT	CSARVGASGRAGNTQYF
TRBV4-1	NA	NA	TRBJ1-1	TGCGCCAGCAGCCAAGACGGGGGCGGAGGGACTGAAGCTTTCTTT	CASSQDGGGGTEAFF
TRBV7-2	NA	few	TRBJ1-1	TGTGCCAGCAGCTTGGAGGGACACTCTCGGAACACTGAAGCTTTCTTT	CASSLEGHSRNTEAFF
TRBV15	TRBD2	few	TRBJ2-5	TGTGCCACCAGCAGAGAAGTGACTAGCTGGGAGACCCAGTACTTC	CATSREVTSWETQYF
TRBV5-6	TRBD1	NA	TRBJ2-7	TGTGCCAGCAGCCGGACCGGGACAGGGAACTCCTACGAGCAGTACTTC	CASSRTGTGNSYEQYF
TRBV5-1	TRBD1	NA	TRBJ2-7	TGCGCCAGCAGCTCGAGACAGGGGTCGGACTACGAGCAGTACTTC	CASSSRQGSDYEQYF
TRBV5-1	TRBD1	medium-sized	TRBJ1-1	TGCGCCAGCAGCTCGGGGGACAGGAGCCCGAACACTGAAGCTTTCTTT	CASSSGDRSPNTEAFF
TRBV30	TRBD1	many	TRBJ2-3	TGTGCCTGGGAGGACAGGGGTCGCACAGATACGCAGTATTTT	CAWEDRGRTDTQYF
TRBV6-5	NA	many	TRBJ1-2	TGTGCCAGCAGTACAGTGTCCGGCTACACCTTC	CASSTVSGYTF
TRBV29-1	NA	NA	TRBJ2-3	TGCAGCGTTAACAGGGCAGATACGCAGTATTTT	CSVNRADTQYF
TRBV14	TRBD2	many	TRBJ2-5	TGTGCCAGCAGCATACAAGCGGGGATTAAAGAGACCCAGTACTTC	CASSIQAGIKETQYF
TRBV6-2/TRBV6-3	NA	few	TRBJ1-1	TGTGCCAGCAGTATACTGATGAACACTGAAGCTTTCTTT	CASSILMNTEAFF
TRBV4-1	TRBD1	few	TRBJ1-5	TGCGCCAGCAGCCCCCAAGCAGGGGGAGTTCAGCCCCAGCATTTT	CASSPQAGGVQPQHF
TRBV9	NA	many	TRBJ1-5	TGTGCCAGCAGCGTAAGTCCCCTTCCGGGGCAGCCCCAGCATTTT	CASSVSPLPGQPQHF
TRBV2	NA	few	TRBJ2-7	TGTGCCAGCACTGCGACAGCTAACTACGAGCAGTACTTC	CASTATANYEQYF
TRBV7-9	NA	many	TRBJ2-1	TGTGCCAGCAGCTATTTAGGGGAACAGGGCAATGATGAGCAGTTCTTC	CASSYLGEQGNDEQFF
TRBV7-6	NA	few	TRBJ1-3	TGTGCCAGCAGCTTAAGTCACCCAAGCTCTGGAAACACCATATATTTT	CASSLSHPSSGNTIYF
TRBV20-1	NA	many	TRBJ2-7	TGCAGTGCTAGTATTCGGGCGGACGGCTCCTACGAGCAGTACTTC	CSASIRADGSYEQYF
TRBV5-1	NA	many	TRBJ2-7	TGCGCCAGCAGCCCAATCCCGGGGGATTCCTACGAGCAGTACTTC	CASSPIPGDSYEQYF
TRBV18	NA	many	TRBJ2-7	TGTGCCAGCAGCCCCGGGAGCTCCTACGAGCAGTACTTC	CASSPGSSYEQYF
TRBV11-2	NA	NA	TRBJ2-7	TGTGCCAGCAGCTTAGAGCCCCAGGCGTACGAGCAGTACTTC	CASSLEPQAYEQYF
TRBV7-2	NA	many	TRBJ1-5	TGTGCCAGCGCCAATTTGGATCAGCCCCAGCATTTT	CASANLDQPQHF
TRBV10-2	NA	many	TRBJ1-1	TGCGCCAGCCGCACGGAGTTTGACACTGAAGCTTTCTTT	CASRTEFDTEAFF
TRBV5-1	TRBD1	many	TRBJ1-5	TGCGCCAGCAGCCATGGACAGGGCAATCAGCCCCAGCATTTT	CASSHGQGNQPQHF
TRBV25-1	NA	many	TRBJ2-3	TGTGCCAGCAGTGGACCGAACGGCACAGATACGCAGTATTTT	CASSGPNGTDTQYF
TRBV25-1	NA	many	TRBJ2-7	TGTGCCAGCAGAGGGGGGGCAGGGGGGCAGTACTTC	CASRGGAGGQYF
TRBV6-1	TRBD1	NA	TRBJ1-6	TGTGCCAGCGAGGGGGGGACAGGGCGAAATTCACCCCTCCACTTT	CASEGGTGRNSPLHF
TRBV7-2	NA	few	TRBJ1-1	TGTGCCAGCAGCTGGGACCGGAACACTGAAGCTTTCTTT	CASSWDRNTEAFF
TRBV15	NA	few	TRBJ1-2	TGTGCCACCAGCAGAGATTGGGGGATGTATGGCTACACCTTC	CATSRDWGMYGYTF
TRBV12-3/TRBV12-4	NA	few	TRBJ2-3	TGTGCCAGCAGTTGGGATACGCAGTATTTT	CASSWDTQYF
TRBV5-1	NA	many	TRBJ2-7	TGCGCCAGCAGCTTGGACAGGGAAAGCTACGAGCAGTACTTC	CASSLDRESYEQYF
TRBV20-1	NA	many	TRBJ2-3	TGCAGTGCTCGTCCCCCACCCCGAGGGGTTACAGATACGCAGTATTTT	CSARPPPRGVTDTQYF
TRBV27	TRBD1	few	TRBJ2-7	TGTGCCAGCAGACAAGCCCAGGGGGCGCGGCTGTACTTC	CASRQAQGARLYF
TRBV4-1	TRBD1	NA	TRBJ1-1	TGCGCCAGCAGCCAGAGTACAGGGGGAGGCCAGATGAACACTGAAGCTTTCTTT	CASSQSTGGGQMNTEAFF
TRBV3-1	NA	NA	TRBJ1-2	TGTGCCAGCAGCCAAGAGAACTATGGCTACACCTTC	CASSQENYGYTF
TRBV12-3/TRBV12-4	NA	many	TRBJ2-7	TGTGCCAGCAGTTCTAGGTGGCCCGGGGACTACGAGCAGTACTTC	CASSSRWPGDYEQYF
TRBV20-1	NA	many	TRBJ2-3	TGCAGTGCCCGAAGGCAGCCTGGCACAGATACGCAGTATTTT	CSARRQPGTDTQYF
TRBV20-1	NA	many	TRBJ2-1	TGCAGTGCTGCCCCTCTCGCGGGGCACAATGAGCAGTTCTTC	CSAAPLAGHNEQFF
TRBV2	TRBD2	NA	TRBJ2-5	TGTGCCAGCAGTGTACGGGCTAGCGGGCCCCAAGAGACCCAGTACTTC	CASSVRASGPQETQYF
TRBV7-8	NA	NA	TRBJ2-1	TGTGCCAGCAGCTTAGAGAGGGCCTCCAATGAGCAGTTCTTC	CASSLERASNEQFF
TRBV18	TRBD2	few	TRBJ2-1	TGTGCCAGCTCACCCAACCTAGCGGGAGGGCCGGGTGAGCAGTTCTTC	CASSPNLAGGPGEQFF
TRBV4-3	TRBD2	NA	TRBJ2-5	TGCGCCAGCAGCCAAGATTTTCGCGGGAGGCCCCAAGAGACCCAGTACTTC	CASSQDFRGRPQETQYF
TRBV7-9	TRBD2	few	TRBJ2-3	TGTGCCAGCAGCTCAAACACGGGACTAGCGGCTACGCAGTATTTT	CASSSNTGLAATQYF
TRBV5-1	NA	many	TRBJ2-2	TGCGCCAGCAGCTTGGTACAGGCAAACACCGGGGAGCTGTTTTTT	CASSLVQANTGELFF
TRBV24-1	NA	NA	TRBJ2-1	TGTGCCACCAGTCCGGGTTACCCACTTAACAATGAGCAGTTCTTC	CATSPGYPLNNEQFF
TRBV12-3/TRBV12-4	TRBD2	NA	TRBJ2-3	TGTGCCAGCAGAGTTTTTGGAACCGGGACTAGCGGGAGTGTCGCAGATACGCAGTATTTT	CASRVFGTGTSGSVADTQYF
TRBV9	TRBD1	many	TRBJ2-1	TGTGCCAGCAGCGTAACAGGGGCCATTTACAATGAGCAGTTCTTC	CASSVTGAIYNEQFF
TRBV29-1	NA	many	TRBJ2-1	TGCAGCGTTTGGGGGCTCGGTGAGCAGTTCTTC	CSVWGLGEQFF
TRBV20-1	TRBD1	few	TRBJ1-1	TGCAGTGCTAGAGTCAGGCAGGGGGCTTTCGGGCAAGCTTTCTTT	CSARVRQGAFGQAFF
TRBV12-3/TRBV12-4	NA	few	TRBJ1-6	TGTGCCAGCAGACAGACTAAAACGCCAAATTCACCCCTCCACTTT	CASRQTKTPNSPLHF